The clone carrying this TCR beta chain was found a few times. Its cognate antigen is unknown. The data are from a study of human T cells and chemical hapten exposure. Broader study findings: Patch test score tracked positively with PT1 expanded TCR counts.

A single record per CDR3 protein comes from TCRdb applying MiXCR to the RACE reads. The top ten hold roughly 2.3% of the sample, which has tens of thousands of distinct CDR3 sequences, approximately 10% seen once. Specified time point: patch test 2, 6 weeks after DPC sensitization. Specified treatment: therapeutic diphenylcyclopropenone sensitization with weekly scalp DPC. Source: whole blood, taken in connection with sensitization to the hapten diphenylcyclopropenone (DPC). The receptor comes from a man between 40 and 49 years old with alopecia areata. Some clones in this sample may be carry-over from other donors' samples.

DNA of the CDR3: TGTGCCAGCAGCCCAACCGCCCGCGGGAGGGACTACGAGCAGTACGTC. Translation gives CASSPTARGRDYEQYV. This chain uses TRBV11-2 with TRBJ2-7; 9 nucleotides line up with TRBD2. V lost 5 bases to trimming and J lost 3 bases; unmatched junction nucleotides: 11. CDR1 and CDR2 from the germline V gene are SGHAT and FQNNGV. The CDR3 covers 16 residues.